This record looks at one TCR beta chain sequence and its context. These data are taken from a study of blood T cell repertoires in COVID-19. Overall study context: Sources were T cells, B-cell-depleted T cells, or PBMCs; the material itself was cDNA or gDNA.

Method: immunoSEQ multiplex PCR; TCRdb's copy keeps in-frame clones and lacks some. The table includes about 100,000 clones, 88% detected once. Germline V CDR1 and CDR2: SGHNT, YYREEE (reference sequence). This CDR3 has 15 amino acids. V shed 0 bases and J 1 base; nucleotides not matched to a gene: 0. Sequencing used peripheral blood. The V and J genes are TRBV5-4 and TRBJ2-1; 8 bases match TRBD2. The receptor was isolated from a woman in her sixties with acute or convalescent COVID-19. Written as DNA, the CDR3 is TGTGCCAGCAGCTTGGTAGCGGGGTCCTACAATGAGCAGTTCTTC. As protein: CASSLVAGSYNEQFF.